The T cell receptor beta chain described here comes from a study of blood T cell repertoires in COVID-19. The CDR3 is made up of 14 amino acids. Germline V gene sequence: CDR1 LGHDT, CDR2 YNNKEL (reference sequence). The V end was cut by 0 bases, the J end by 3 bases, with 7 bases between. The method was immunoSEQ multiplex PCR; TCRdb's version includes in-frame clones alone and lacks a portion of them. The data hold around 20,000 clones, with almost 85% observed a single time. The sequencing input was peripheral blood. This sequence was found in a man older than 75 with acute or convalescent COVID-19. V and J are TRBV3-1 (or the pseudogene TRBV3-2) and TRBJ2-3; unclear D gene. Here the CDR3 reads CASSQDVATDTQYF. The CDR3, as DNA: TGTGCCAGCAGCCAAGATGTCGCGACAGATACGCAGTATTTT.